This paragraph reports one TCR beta chain. The CDR3 is 11 residues long. Per the germline V gene, CDR1 is LNHDA and CDR2 is SQIVND (reference sequence). Germline trimming cut 10 bases from V and 4 bases from J; bases unmatched to any gene: 2. This specimen comes from a study of blood T cell repertoires in COVID-19. Study-level background: Whether acute or convalescent, the COVID-19 samples came from the United States, Italy and Spain. Sources were T cells, B-cell-depleted T cells, or PBMCs; the material itself was cDNA or gDNA.

The data were produced by immunoSEQ multiplex PCR, yet TCRdb's version contains in-frame clones alone and is incomplete. The data contain around 380,000 clones, approximately 89% of them singletons. What was sequenced was PBMCs or T cells enriched from blood (not recorded which). The TCR sequence derives from a man aged 30 to 39 who had recovered from COVID-19. This chain connects TRBV19 to TRBJ1-1; 8 bases fit TRBD1. In DNA form, the CDR3 reads TGTGCCATTACAGGGGGCACTGAAGCTTTCTTT. Translated, it gives CAITGGTEAFF. The full variable domain, completed using reference TRBV19 and TRBJ1-1, is DGGITQSPKYLFRKEGQNVTLSCEQNLNHDAMYWYRQDPGQGLRLIYYSQIVNDFQKGDIAEGYSVSREKKESFPLTVTSAQKNPTAFYLCAITGGTEAFFGQGTRLTVV.